This T cell receptor (beta chain) was retrieved from a study of OX40 agonist ivuxolimab in advanced cancers. The overall study: With a range of roughly 20 to 85, age averaged roughly 61 years, and 70% to 85% were male.

CDR3 length: 13 amino acids. Trimming cost V 3 bases and J 6 bases, with 14 bases left between them. Germline loops: CDR1 GTSNPN, CDR2 SVGIG (reference sequence). Assay used: immunoSEQ multiplex PCR; TCRdb lists only in-frame clones, some missing. The sample shows under 95,000 clones, around 88% of them seen only once. This chain links TRBV30 with TRBJ2-5, with a possible D match to TRBD1 (5 bases). The sequence came from an adult with an advanced solid tumor such as melanoma, head and neck, liver or kidney cancer. The specimen was CD4+ or CD8+ T cells sorted from blood, collected in a trial of the OX40 agonist ivuxolimab. This CDR3 reads CAWRQGALKTQYF. CDR3 nucleotide sequence: TGTGCCTGGAGACAAGGGGCGCTAAAGACCCAGTACTTC.